This is a list of T cell receptor beta chains from one sample in a study of cytomegalovirus exposure and HLA in healthy donors. This table comes from immunoSEQ multiplex PCR, and its TCRdb copy is limited to in-frame clones, with some not included. The sample records about 140,000 clones, less than 85% being singletons. The specimen was PBMCs. These receptors were collected from a woman in her forties or fifties in good health and CMV-seropositive. CDR3s include the opening cysteine and the closing phenylalanine or tryptophan. D genes are given only for firm matches. Only some rows state a clone size, as once, few, many or a class for expanded clones.

D gene: TRBD1; J gene: TRBJ1-4; V gene: TRBV7-2; clone size: few; CDR3 DNA: TGTGCCAGCAGCTATGGACAGGCAACTAATGAAAAACTGTTTTTT; CDR3 protein: CASSYGQATNEKLFF
D gene: TRBD1; J gene: TRBJ1-2; V gene: TRBV15; clone size: -; CDR3 DNA: TGTGCCACCAGCGGATCGACAGGGCTCGGCTACACCTTC; CDR3 protein: CATSGSTGLGYTF
D gene: TRBD1; J gene: TRBJ2-1; V gene: TRBV5-1; clone size: once; CDR3 DNA: TGCGCCAGCGCTCCCGGTGGAGGACAGGGGAACTACAATGAGCAGTTCTTC; CDR3 protein: CASAPGGGQGNYNEQFF
D gene: -; J gene: TRBJ2-2; V gene: TRBV28; clone size: -; CDR3 DNA: TGTGCCAGCAGTCTGACAGCCCCGAACACCGGGGAGCTGTTTTTT; CDR3 protein: CASSLTAPNTGELFF
D gene: -; J gene: TRBJ1-2; V gene: TRBV4-2; clone size: -; CDR3 DNA: TGTGCCAGCAGCCAAGTTCAAGGGGTCTATGGCTACACCTTC; CDR3 protein: CASSQVQGVYGYTF
D gene: -; J gene: TRBJ2-4; V gene: TRBV5-4; clone size: -; CDR3 DNA: TGTGCCAGCAGCTTGGTAACGACAGAACAGTACTTC; CDR3 protein: CASSLVTTEQYF
D gene: TRBD1; J gene: TRBJ1-4; V gene: TRBV7-2; clone size: -; CDR3 DNA: TGTGCCAGCAGCCGGAACCACAGGGGCGAAAAACTGTTTTTT; CDR3 protein: CASSRNHRGEKLFF
D gene: TRBD1; J gene: TRBJ1-4; V gene: TRBV6-5; clone size: -; CDR3 DNA: TGTGCCAGCAGCCCCGGGACAGGCCATAATGAAAAACTGTTTTTT; CDR3 protein: CASSPGTGHNEKLFF
D gene: -; J gene: TRBJ2-2; V gene: TRBV5-5; clone size: -; CDR3 DNA: TGTGCCAGCAGCCCCGCGGACACCGGGGAGCTGTTTTTT; CDR3 protein: CASSPADTGELFF
D gene: -; J gene: TRBJ1-2; V gene: TRBV13; clone size: -; CDR3 DNA: TGTGCCAGCACTCGGGGGGGTTTCGGTAAAAACTATGGCTACACCTTC; CDR3 protein: CASTRGGFGKNYGYTF
D gene: TRBD1; J gene: TRBJ1-5; V gene: TRBV11-2; clone size: few; CDR3 DNA: TGTGCCAGCAGCTTAGGAGGGGGCAGCAATCAGCCCCAGCATTTT; CDR3 protein: CASSLGGGSNQPQHF
D gene: -; J gene: TRBJ1-2; V gene: TRBV6-5; clone size: once; CDR3 DNA: TGTGCCAGCAGTAAGTCTACCTATGGCTACACCTTC; CDR3 protein: CASSKSTYGYTF
D gene: -; J gene: TRBJ2-2; V gene: TRBV19; clone size: once; CDR3 DNA: TGTGCCAGTAGTTCTAGCCCCTTATACACCGGGGAGCTGTTTTTT; CDR3 protein: CASSSSPLYTGELFF
D gene: -; J gene: TRBJ2-7; V gene: TRBV20-1; clone size: -; CDR3 DNA: TGCAGTGCTAGGCCCACCTACGAGCAGTACTTC; CDR3 protein: CSARPTYEQYF
D gene: -; J gene: TRBJ2-5; V gene: TRBV20-1; clone size: -; CDR3 DNA: TGCAGTGCTAGGGCACGAGAGACCCAGTACTTC; CDR3 protein: CSARARETQYF
D gene: -; J gene: TRBJ1-5; V gene: TRBV2; clone size: -; CDR3 DNA: TGTGCCAGCAGTCTGGGACGGGGAGGGCATCAGCCCCAGCATTTT; CDR3 protein: CASSLGRGGHQPQHF
D gene: -; J gene: TRBJ2-1; V gene: TRBV6-5; clone size: -; CDR3 DNA: TGTGCCAGCAGAAGCGACGCAACCTACAATGAGCAGTTCTTC; CDR3 protein: CASRSDATYNEQFF
D gene: TRBD2; J gene: TRBJ2-3; V gene: TRBV9; clone size: few; CDR3 DNA: TGTGCCAGCAGCGTAGATGGGGACTACACAGATACGCAGTATTTT; CDR3 protein: CASSVDGDYTDTQYF
D gene: -; J gene: TRBJ1-1; V gene: TRBV7-2; clone size: -; CDR3 DNA: TGTGCCAGCAGCCACTTTGGGCGGGATGCTTTCTTT; CDR3 protein: CASSHFGRDAFF
D gene: -; J gene: TRBJ2-1; V gene: TRBV7-9; clone size: -; CDR3 DNA: TGTGCCAGCAGCTCGGCATCGGAGCGGAATGAGCAGTTCTTC; CDR3 protein: CASSSASERNEQFF
D gene: -; J gene: TRBJ1-1; V gene: TRBV14; clone size: -; CDR3 DNA: TGTGCCAGCACCAACCTTGGGGGGGGTCTGGCTGAAGCTTTCTTT; CDR3 protein: CASTNLGGGLAEAFF
D gene: TRBD1; J gene: TRBJ1-2; V gene: TRBV28; clone size: -; CDR3 DNA: TGTGCCAGCAGTCTGGGACAGTCTGGGGGCTACACCTTC; CDR3 protein: CASSLGQSGGYTF
D gene: TRBD1; J gene: TRBJ1-1; V gene: TRBV7-9; clone size: few; CDR3 DNA: TGTGCCAGCACCCTTCAAGGACAGGGTCTTACTGAAGCTTTCTTT; CDR3 protein: CASTLQGQGLTEAFF
D gene: TRBD2; J gene: TRBJ2-5; V gene: TRBV5-4; clone size: -; CDR3 DNA: TGTGCCAGCAGCTCCTTCTCCGCGGGGGGGCGAGAGACCCAGTACTTC; CDR3 protein: CASSSFSAGGRETQYF
D gene: TRBD1; J gene: TRBJ1-5; V gene: TRBV6-5; clone size: -; CDR3 DNA: TGTGCCAGCAGCCCCGACAGGGGGCACAATCAGCCCCAGCATTTT; CDR3 protein: CASSPDRGHNQPQHF
D gene: -; J gene: TRBJ1-3; V gene: TRBV9; clone size: -; CDR3 DNA: TGTGCCAGCAGCTTTACCGGGACATCGAGCTCTGGAAACACCATATATTTT; CDR3 protein: CASSFTGTSSSGNTIYF
D gene: -; J gene: TRBJ1-5; V gene: TRBV10-3; clone size: few; CDR3 DNA: TGTGCCATCAGTGAGTCGGCAGGCAGGGTTGGCAATCAGCCCCAGCATTTT; CDR3 protein: CAISESAGRVGNQPQHF
D gene: TRBD1; J gene: TRBJ2-7; V gene: TRBV5-8; clone size: -; CDR3 DNA: TGTGCCAGCAGCTTTTATCCGGGACAGGGATCCCACGAGCAGTACTTC; CDR3 protein: CASSFYPGQGSHEQYF
D gene: -; J gene: TRBJ2-2; V gene: TRBV25-1; clone size: -; CDR3 DNA: TGTGCCAGCAGGGGCAGGGACACCGGGGAGCTGTTTTTT; CDR3 protein: CASRGRDTGELFF
D gene: -; J gene: TRBJ1-6; V gene: TRBV7-2; clone size: -; CDR3 DNA: TGTGCCAGCAGCTCCCTCATGGAGAATTCACCCCTCCACTTT; CDR3 protein: CASSSLMENSPLHF
D gene: -; J gene: TRBJ1-5; V gene: TRBV4-1; clone size: -; CDR3 DNA: TGCGCCAGCAGCCAAGATTGGGGGAGGGTCAATCAGCCCCAGCATTTT; CDR3 protein: CASSQDWGRVNQPQHF
D gene: -; J gene: TRBJ1-6; V gene: TRBV7-3; clone size: -; CDR3 DNA: TGTGCCAGCAGCCCGGCCAGGGGAAGGAATTCACCCCTCCACTTT; CDR3 protein: CASSPARGRNSPLHF
D gene: -; J gene: TRBJ2-2; V gene: TRBV27; clone size: -; CDR3 DNA: TGTGCCAGCAGTTTAACATCCGCCGGGGAGCTGTTTTTT; CDR3 protein: CASSLTSAGELFF
D gene: -; J gene: TRBJ1-2; V gene: TRBV6-1; clone size: -; CDR3 DNA: TGTGCCAGCAACGACGGACTACTTTATGGCTACACCTTC; CDR3 protein: CASNDGLLYGYTF
D gene: TRBD2; J gene: TRBJ2-5; V gene: TRBV28; clone size: -; CDR3 DNA: TGTGCCAGCAGTAGTGGGGGACTAGGGGGGGAGACCCAGTACTTC; CDR3 protein: CASSSGGLGGETQYF
D gene: TRBD1; J gene: TRBJ1-2; V gene: TRBV6-6; clone size: -; CDR3 DNA: TGTGCCAGCAGTTACTCGCTCCCGGGACAGTTCTATGGCTACACCTTC; CDR3 protein: CASSYSLPGQFYGYTF
D gene: -; J gene: TRBJ2-5; V gene: TRBV29-1; clone size: -; CDR3 DNA: TGCAGCGTTGAAGAGGGGGCAGAGGCCCAGTACTTC; CDR3 protein: CSVEEGAEAQYF
D gene: TRBD1; J gene: TRBJ1-6; V gene: TRBV5-4; clone size: once; CDR3 DNA: TGTGCCAGCAGCTTGGGTGAGGGGACCCGGGACAGGGTTTCACCCCTCCACTTT; CDR3 protein: CASSLGEGTRDRVSPLHF
D gene: TRBD1; J gene: TRBJ1-4; V gene: TRBV30; clone size: -; CDR3 DNA: TGTGCTTCGGCCGGACAGGTTAGAGAAAAACTGTTTTTT; CDR3 protein: CASAGQVREKLFF
D gene: -; J gene: TRBJ2-4; V gene: TRBV7-9; clone size: -; CDR3 DNA: TGTGCCAGCAGCTTAGAAGCCCCGCTAGCCCAAATAAACATTCAGTACTTC; CDR3 protein: CASSLEAPLAQINIQYF
D gene: -; J gene: TRBJ1-5; V gene: TRBV5-1; clone size: -; CDR3 DNA: TGCGCCAGCAGCCCGGACTCTCCCAATGGGCCCCAGCATTTT; CDR3 protein: CASSPDSPNGPQHF
D gene: -; J gene: TRBJ2-7; V gene: TRBV7-2; clone size: -; CDR3 DNA: TGTGCCAGCAGCGTTATCCAGGGGGGAGGTTACGAGCAGTACTTC; CDR3 protein: CASSVIQGGGYEQYF
D gene: -; J gene: TRBJ1-1; V gene: TRBV23-1; clone size: -; CDR3 DNA: TGCGCCAGCAGTCAATCGGAGGGACTAGGGGCTGAAGCTTTCTTT; CDR3 protein: CASSQSEGLGAEAFF
D gene: -; J gene: TRBJ1-5; V gene: TRBV15; clone size: -; CDR3 DNA: TGTGCCACCAGCAGAGGAGGTGGGCTGGGGGGGACCTTTAGCAATCAGCCCCAGCATTTT; CDR3 protein: CATSRGGGLGGTFSNQPQHF
D gene: -; J gene: TRBJ1-3; V gene: TRBV28; clone size: -; CDR3 DNA: TGTGCCAGCAGTTTTCTTATGGGGGGACCGTCTGGAAACACCATATATTTT; CDR3 protein: CASSFLMGGPSGNTIYF
D gene: TRBD1; J gene: TRBJ2-3; V gene: TRBV5-4; clone size: -; CDR3 DNA: TGTGCCAGCAGCTTGGAATCAGGGGGCCCGGCTACAGATACGCAGTATTTT; CDR3 protein: CASSLESGGPATDTQYF
D gene: -; J gene: TRBJ1-2; V gene: TRBV5-1; clone size: -; CDR3 DNA: TGCGCCAGCAGCCGGCAGGCCGACTCGCGCCTAGCGCTTGAGAACACCTTC; CDR3 protein: CASSRQADSRLALENTF
D gene: TRBD1; J gene: TRBJ1-5; V gene: TRBV9; clone size: -; CDR3 DNA: TGTGCCAGCAGCGCCGGACAGGGCGTTGGTCAGCCCCAGCATTTT; CDR3 protein: CASSAGQGVGQPQHF
D gene: -; J gene: TRBJ2-1; V gene: TRBV28; clone size: -; CDR3 DNA: TGTGCCAGCTCCCCCGGGGGTTCGTCCTACAATGAGCAGTTCTTC; CDR3 protein: CASSPGGSSYNEQFF
D gene: TRBD2; J gene: TRBJ2-3; V gene: TRBV7-2; clone size: -; CDR3 DNA: TGTGCCAGCAGCTTTGGGGGGGGAGGCACAGATACGCAGTATTTT; CDR3 protein: CASSFGGGGTDTQYF